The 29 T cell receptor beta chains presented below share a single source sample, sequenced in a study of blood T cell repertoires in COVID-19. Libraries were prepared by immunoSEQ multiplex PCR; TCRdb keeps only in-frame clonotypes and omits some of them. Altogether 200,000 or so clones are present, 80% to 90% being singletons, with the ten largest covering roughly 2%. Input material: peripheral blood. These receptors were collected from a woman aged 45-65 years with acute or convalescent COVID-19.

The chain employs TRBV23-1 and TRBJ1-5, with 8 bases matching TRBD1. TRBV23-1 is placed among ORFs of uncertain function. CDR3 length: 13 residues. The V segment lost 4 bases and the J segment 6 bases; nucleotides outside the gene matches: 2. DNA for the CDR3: TGCGCCAGCAGTCCCGACAGGGGTCAGCCCCAGCATTTT. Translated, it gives CASSPDRGQPQHF.

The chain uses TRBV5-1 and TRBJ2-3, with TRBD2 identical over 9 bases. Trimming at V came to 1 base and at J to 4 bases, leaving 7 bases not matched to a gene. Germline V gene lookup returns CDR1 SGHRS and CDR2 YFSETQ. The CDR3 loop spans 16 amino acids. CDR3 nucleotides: TGCGCCAGCAGCTTGAGAAGCGGGAGGTTCTCAGATACGCAGTATTTT. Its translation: CASSLRSGRFSDTQYF.

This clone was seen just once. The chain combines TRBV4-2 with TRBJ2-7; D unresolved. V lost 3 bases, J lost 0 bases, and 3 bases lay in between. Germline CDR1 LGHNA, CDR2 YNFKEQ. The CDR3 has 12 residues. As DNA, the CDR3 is TGTGCCAGCAGCCAGAGCTCCTACGAGCAGTACTTC. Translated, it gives CASSQSSYEQYF.

The CDR3 DNA is TGCAGTGCTCCTCTAGTCGATACGCAGTATTTT. Translating gives CSAPLVDTQYF. The genes are TRBV20-1 and TRBJ2-3; no reliable D call. The germline V gene encodes CDR1 DFQATT and CDR2 SNEGSKA (reference sequence). Trimming removed 5 bases from V and 6 bases from J, with 9 bases in between. The CDR3 totals 11 residues.

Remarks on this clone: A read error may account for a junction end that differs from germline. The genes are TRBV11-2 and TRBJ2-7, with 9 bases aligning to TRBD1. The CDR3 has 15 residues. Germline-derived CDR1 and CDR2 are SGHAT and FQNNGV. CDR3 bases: TGTGCCAGCAGTTTAGCCGGGACAGGGTCATACGAGCAGTACTTC. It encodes CASSLAGTGSYEQYF.

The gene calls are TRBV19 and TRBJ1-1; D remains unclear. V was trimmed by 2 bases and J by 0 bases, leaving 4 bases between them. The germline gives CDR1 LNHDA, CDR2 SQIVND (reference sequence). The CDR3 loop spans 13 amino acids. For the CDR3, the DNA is TGTGCCAGTAGTATATCGGTGAACACTGAAGCTTTCTTT. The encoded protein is CASSISVNTEAFF. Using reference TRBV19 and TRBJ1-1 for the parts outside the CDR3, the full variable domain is DGGITQSPKYLFRKEGQNVTLSCEQNLNHDAMYWYRQDPGQGLRLIYYSQIVNDFQKGDIAEGYSVSREKKESFPLTVTSAQKNPTAFYLCASSISVNTEAFFGQGTRLTVV.

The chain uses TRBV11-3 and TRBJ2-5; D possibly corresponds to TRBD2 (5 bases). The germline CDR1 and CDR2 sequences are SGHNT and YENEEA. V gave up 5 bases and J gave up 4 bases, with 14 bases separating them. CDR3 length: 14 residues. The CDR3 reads CASSPGMAIETQYF. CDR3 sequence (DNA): TGTGCCAGCAGCCCGGGGATGGCGATAGAGACCCAGTACTTC.

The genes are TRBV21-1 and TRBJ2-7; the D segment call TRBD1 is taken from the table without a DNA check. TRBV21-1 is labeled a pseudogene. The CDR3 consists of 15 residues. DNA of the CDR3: TGTGCCAGCAGCAAAGCAAAGGCAGGGTCCAACGAGCAGTACTTC. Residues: CASSKAKAGSNEQYF.

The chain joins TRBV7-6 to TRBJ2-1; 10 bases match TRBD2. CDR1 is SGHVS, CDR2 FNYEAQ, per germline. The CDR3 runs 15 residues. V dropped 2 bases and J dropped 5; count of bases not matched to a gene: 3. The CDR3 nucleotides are TGTGCCAGCAGCTTACGACTAGCGGGCGACAATGAGCAGTTCTTC. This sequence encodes CASSLRLAGDNEQFF.

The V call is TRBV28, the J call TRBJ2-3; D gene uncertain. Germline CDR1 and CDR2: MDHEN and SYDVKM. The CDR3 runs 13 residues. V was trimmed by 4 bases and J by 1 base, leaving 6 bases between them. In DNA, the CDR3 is TGTGCCAGCAGTTCCCGAGGCACAGATACGCAGTATTTT. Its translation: CASSSRGTDTQYF. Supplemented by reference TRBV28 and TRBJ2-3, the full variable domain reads DVKVTQSSRYLVKRTGEKVFLECVQDMDHENMFWYRQDPGLGLRLIYFSYDVKMKEKGDIPEGYSVSREKKERFSLILESASTNQTSMYLCASSSRGTDTQYFGPGTRLTVL.

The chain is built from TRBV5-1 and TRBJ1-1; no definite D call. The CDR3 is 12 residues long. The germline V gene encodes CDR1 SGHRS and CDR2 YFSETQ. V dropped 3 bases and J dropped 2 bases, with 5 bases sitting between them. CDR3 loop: CASSYSNTEAFF. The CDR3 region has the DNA TGCGCCAGCAGCTACAGTAACACTGAAGCTTTCTTT.

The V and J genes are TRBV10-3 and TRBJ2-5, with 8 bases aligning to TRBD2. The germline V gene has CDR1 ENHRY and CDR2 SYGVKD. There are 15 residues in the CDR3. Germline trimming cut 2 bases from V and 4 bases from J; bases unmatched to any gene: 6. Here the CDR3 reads CAISEQAGASETQYF. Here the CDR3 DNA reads TGTGCCATCAGTGAGCAAGCGGGAGCCTCAGAGACCCAGTACTTC.

CDR3 nucleotides: TGTGCCATCGCTAGCGGGAGAGCGGGAAATGAGCAGTTCTTC. It translates to CAIASGRAGNEQFF. The chain joins TRBV6-5 to TRBJ2-1; TRBD2 agrees at 10 bases. The CDR3 covers 14 residues. V dropped 10 bases and J dropped 7; count of bases not matched to a gene: 10. The V gene's germline CDR1 is MNHEY and CDR2 SVGAGI.

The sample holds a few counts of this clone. This chain's CDR3 is CASSYGQGVTEAFF. CDR3 coding DNA: TGTGCCAGCAGTTACGGACAGGGGGTTACTGAAGCTTTCTTT. The V gene is TRBV6-6, the J gene TRBJ1-1; 10 positions match TRBD1. The CDR3 extends over 14 amino acids. The V gene end was trimmed by 2 bases and the J gene end by 5 bases; junction bases not matched to a gene: 2. Germline V gene sequence: CDR1 MNHNY, CDR2 SVGAGI (reference sequence).

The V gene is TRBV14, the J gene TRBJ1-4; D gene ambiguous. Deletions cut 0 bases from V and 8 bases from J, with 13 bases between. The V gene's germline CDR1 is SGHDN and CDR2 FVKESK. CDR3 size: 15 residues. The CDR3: CASSQETWGGEKLFF. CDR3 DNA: TGTGCCAGCAGCCAAGAAACATGGGGAGGGGAAAAACTGTTTTTT.

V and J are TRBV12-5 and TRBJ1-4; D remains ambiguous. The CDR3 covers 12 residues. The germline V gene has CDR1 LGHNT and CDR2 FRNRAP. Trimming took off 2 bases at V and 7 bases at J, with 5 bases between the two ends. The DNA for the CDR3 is TGTGCTAGTGGTTTGAATAGTGAAAAACTGTTTTTT. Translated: CASGLNSEKLFF.

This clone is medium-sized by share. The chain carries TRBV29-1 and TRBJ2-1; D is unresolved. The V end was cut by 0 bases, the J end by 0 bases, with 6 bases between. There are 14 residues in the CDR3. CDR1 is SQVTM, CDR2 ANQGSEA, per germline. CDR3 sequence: CSVEETSSYNEQFF. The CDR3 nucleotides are TGCAGCGTTGAAGAGACATCCTCCTACAATGAGCAGTTCTTC.

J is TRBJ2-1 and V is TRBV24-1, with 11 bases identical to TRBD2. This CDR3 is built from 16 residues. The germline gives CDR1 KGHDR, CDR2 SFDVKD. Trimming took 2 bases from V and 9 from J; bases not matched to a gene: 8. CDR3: CATSDSVVAGGREQFF. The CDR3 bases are TGTGCCACCAGTGATTCAGTAGTAGCGGGGGGGCGTGAGCAGTTCTTC.

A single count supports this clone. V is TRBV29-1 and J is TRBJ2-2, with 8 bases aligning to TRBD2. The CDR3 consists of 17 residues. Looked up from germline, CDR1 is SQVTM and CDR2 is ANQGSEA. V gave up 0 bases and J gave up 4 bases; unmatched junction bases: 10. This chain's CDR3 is CSVEDEMAGGGTGELFF. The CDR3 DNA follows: TGCAGCGTTGAAGATGAAATGGCGGGGGGAGGCACCGGGGAGCTGTTTTTT.

The CDR3 coding sequence is TGTGCCAGCAGCGCTACACCGGGACAGGGTGCCTATGGCTACACCTTC. This gives the protein CASSATPGQGAYGYTF. The genes are TRBV14 and TRBJ1-2, with TRBD1 identical over 9 bases. V was pared by 5 bases and J by 4 bases, with 11 bases of the junction left unmatched. Per the germline V gene, CDR1 is SGHDN and CDR2 is FVKESK. CDR3 length: 16 amino acids.

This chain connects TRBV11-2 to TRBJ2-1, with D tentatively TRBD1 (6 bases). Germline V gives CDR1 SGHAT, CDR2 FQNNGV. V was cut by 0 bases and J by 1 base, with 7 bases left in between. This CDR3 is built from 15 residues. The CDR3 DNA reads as TGTGCCAGCAGCTTAGAGGACAGTTCCTACAATGAGCAGTTCTTC. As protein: CASSLEDSSYNEQFF. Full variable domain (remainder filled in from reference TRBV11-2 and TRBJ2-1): EAGVAQSPRYKIIEKRQSVAFWCNPISGHATLYWYQQILGQGPKLLIQFQNNGVVDDSQLPKDRFSAERLKGVDSTLKIQPAKLEDSAVYLCASSLEDSSYNEQFFGPGTRLTVL.

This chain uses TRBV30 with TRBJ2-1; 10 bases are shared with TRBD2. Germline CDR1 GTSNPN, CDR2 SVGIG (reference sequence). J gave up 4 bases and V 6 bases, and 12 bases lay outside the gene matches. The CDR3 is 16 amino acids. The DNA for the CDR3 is TGTGCCTGCCAACTTAAAGCGGGAGGGCCGTACAATGAGCAGTTCTTC. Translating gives CACQLKAGGPYNEQFF.

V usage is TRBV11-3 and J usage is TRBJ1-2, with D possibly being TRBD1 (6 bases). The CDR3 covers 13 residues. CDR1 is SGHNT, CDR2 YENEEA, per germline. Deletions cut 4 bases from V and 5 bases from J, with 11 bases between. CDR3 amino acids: CASSWGQGYGYTF. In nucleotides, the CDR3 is TGTGCCAGCAGCTGGGGTCAGGGGTATGGCTACACCTTC. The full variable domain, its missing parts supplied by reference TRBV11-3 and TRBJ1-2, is EAGVVQSPRYKIIEKKQPVAFWCNPISGHNTLYWYLQNLGQGPELLIRYENEEAVDDSQLPKDRFSAERLKGVDSTLKIQPAELGDSAVYLCASSWGQGYGYTFGSGTRLTVV.

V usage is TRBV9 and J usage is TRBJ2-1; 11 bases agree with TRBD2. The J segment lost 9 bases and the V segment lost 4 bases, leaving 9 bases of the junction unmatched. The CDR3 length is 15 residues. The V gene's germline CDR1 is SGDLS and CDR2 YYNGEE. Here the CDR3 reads CASSYSGGASGEQFF. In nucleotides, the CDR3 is TGTGCCAGCAGCTATAGCGGGGGGGCATCCGGTGAGCAGTTCTTC.

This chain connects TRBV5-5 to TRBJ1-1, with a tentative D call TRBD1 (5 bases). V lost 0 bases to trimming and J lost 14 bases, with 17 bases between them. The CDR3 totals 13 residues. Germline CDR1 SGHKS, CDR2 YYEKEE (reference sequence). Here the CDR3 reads CASSLVRGSQGFF. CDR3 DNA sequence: TGTGCCAGCAGCTTGGTACGGGGGTCCCAGGGATTCTTT.

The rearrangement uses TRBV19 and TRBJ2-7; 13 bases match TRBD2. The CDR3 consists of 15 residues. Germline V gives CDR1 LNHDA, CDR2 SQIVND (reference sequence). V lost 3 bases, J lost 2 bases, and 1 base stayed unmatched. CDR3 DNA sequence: TGTGCCAGTAGTATGGGGACTAGCGGGACCTACGAGCAGTACTTC. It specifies CASSMGTSGTYEQYF.

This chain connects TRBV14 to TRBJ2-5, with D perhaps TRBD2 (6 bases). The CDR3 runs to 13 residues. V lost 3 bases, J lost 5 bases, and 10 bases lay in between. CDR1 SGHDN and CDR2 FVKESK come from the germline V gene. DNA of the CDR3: TGTGCCAGCAGCCAGGGGACTTACGAGACCCAGTACTTC. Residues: CASSQGTYETQYF.

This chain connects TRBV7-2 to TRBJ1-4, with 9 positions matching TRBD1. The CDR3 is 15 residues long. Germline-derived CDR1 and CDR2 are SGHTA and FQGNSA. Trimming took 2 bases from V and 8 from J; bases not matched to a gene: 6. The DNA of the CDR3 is TGTGCCAGCAGCTTATCCGGGACAGGGAACGAAAAACTGTTTTTT. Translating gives CASSLSGTGNEKLFF.

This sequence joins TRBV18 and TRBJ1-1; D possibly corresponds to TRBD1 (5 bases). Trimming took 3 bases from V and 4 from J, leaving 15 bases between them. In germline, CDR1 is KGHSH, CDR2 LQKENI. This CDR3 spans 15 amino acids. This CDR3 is CASSPTGGAGTEAFF. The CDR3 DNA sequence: TGTGCCAGCTCACCTACTGGAGGGGCGGGCACTGAAGCTTTCTTT.